The 32 T cell receptor beta chains below all came from one sample that was sequenced in a study of T cells in Graves' hyperthyroidism and ophthalmopathy. TCR beta CDR3 region amplification was performed from RNA transcripts. The HTBI primer set served for first-round RT-PCR of the TCR CDR3. TCRdb re-analysed the multiplex PCR reads in MiXCR, keeping a single row per CDR3 protein. In the table there are 450,000 to 650,000 distinct CDR3 sequences, roughly 20% of which are singletons. What was sequenced was blood. These receptors all come from a man between 18 and 29 years old with Graves' hyperthyroidism.

Comments on this clonotype: At one end the junction does not follow the germline gene, possibly because of a read error. This chain uses TRBV12-3 or TRBV12-4 with TRBJ2-5; 10 bases align to TRBD2. The CDR3 length is 14 residues. The CDR3 bases are TGTGCCAGCAGTCTAGCGGGGGAGCAAGAGACCCAGTACTTC. It encodes CASSLAGEQETQYF.

At least ten counts were recorded for this clonotype. The V call is TRBV6-1, the J call TRBJ1-1; D remains unclear. CDR1 is MNHNS and CDR2 is SASEGT in the germline V gene. The CDR3 totals 12 residues. V gave up 6 bases and J gave up 10 bases, with 15 bases separating them. Here the CDR3 reads CASSPWGGRAFF. The DNA for the CDR3 is TGTGCCAGCAGCCCTTGGGGTGGTAGAGCTTTCTTT.

The chain couples TRBV6-5 to TRBJ1-1; D gene uncertain. Trimming pared 2 bases from V and 6 bases from J, leaving 10 bases between. This CDR3 has 13 amino acids. From germline, CDR1 is MNHEY and CDR2 SVGAGI. CDR3 nucleotides: TGTGCCAGCAGTTACAGTAGCCGTTCTGAAGCTTTCTTT. This codes for CASSYSSRSEAFF.

The V gene is TRBV28, the J gene TRBJ2-2, with D possibly matching TRBD1 (5 bases). Per germline, CDR1 MDHEN and CDR2 SYDVKM. Trimming removed 1 base at V and 3 bases at J, with 9 bases between. The CDR3 is 15 amino acids. As DNA, the CDR3 is TGTGCCAGCAGTTTATTTGTCAGGGACACCGGGGAGCTGTTTTTT. This gives the protein CASSLFVRDTGELFF. The entire variable domain, with the rest obtained from reference TRBV28 and TRBJ2-2, is as follows: DVKVTQSSRYLVKRTGEKVFLECVQDMDHENMFWYRQDPGLGLRLIYFSYDVKMKEKGDIPEGYSVSREKKERFSLILESASTNQTSMYLCASSLFVRDTGELFFGEGSRLTVL.

The gene calls are TRBV6-1 and TRBJ1-1; weak D call: TRBD1 (5 bases). Germline CDR1 and CDR2: MNHNS and SASEGT. Trimming removed 7 bases from V and 1 base from J, with 16 bases in between. The CDR3 runs 15 residues. In DNA form, the CDR3 reads TGTGCCAGCACCCGTGATGGACACCCGAACACTGAAGCTTTCTTT. Translated, it gives CASTRDGHPNTEAFF.

Note on this clonotype: Relative to the germline gene, one junction end is altered; a read error may explain this. V usage is TRBV12-3 or TRBV12-4 and J usage is TRBJ1-6; 9 nucleotides agree with TRBD1. This CDR3 contains 16 residues. CDR3: CAGSKQQGAPNSPLHF. The CDR3, as DNA: TGTGCCGGCAGTAAACAACAGGGGGCCCCTAATTCACCCCTCCACTTT.

This clonotype was counted at least ten times. The chain combines TRBV2 with TRBJ2-5; a possible D gene is TRBD2 (5 bases). V gave up 6 bases and J gave up 1 base, with 18 bases separating them. The V gene's germline CDR1 is SNHLY and CDR2 FYNNEI. This CDR3 region has 16 residues. This CDR3 reads CASSQNPTRLQETQYF. CDR3 nucleotide sequence: TGTGCCAGCAGCCAGAACCCCACTAGACTCCAAGAGACCCAGTACTTC.

In its sample, this clonotype was seen many times. The chain has TRBV6-5 and TRBJ1-5; TRBD1 aligns across 10 bases. Germline assignment: CDR1 MNHEY and CDR2 SVGAGI. The V segment lost 5 bases and the J segment 8 bases; nucleotides outside the gene matches: 18. This CDR3 has 18 amino acids. CDR3 protein: CASSPRNSLDRGREPQHF. The DNA of the CDR3 is TGTGCCAGCAGTCCCCGTAATTCCTTGGACAGGGGGAGGGAGCCCCAGCATTTT.

About this clonotype itself: One junction end disagrees with the germline gene, perhaps due to a read error. The rearrangement links TRBV4-1 to TRBJ2-2; D possibly corresponds to TRBD1 (5 bases). Looked up from germline, CDR1 is MGHRA and CDR2 is YSYEKL. The CDR3 loop spans 15 amino acids. CDR3 sequence: CASSHDSTNTGELFF. The CDR3 DNA sequence: TGCGCTAGCAGCCACGACAGTACGAACACCGGGGAGCTGTTTTTT.

The V and J genes are TRBV19 and TRBJ2-2; either TRBD1 or TRBD2 may fit D (5 bases each). Between the trimmed V and J ends, which lost 4 bases and 4 bases, there was a span of 13 bases. The CDR3 covers 15 residues. Per the germline V gene, CDR1 is LNHDA and CDR2 is SQIVND (reference sequence). The CDR3 loop is CASSNRDQGTGELFF. The CDR3 coding sequence is TGTGCCAGTAGTAACCGGGACCAAGGCACCGGGGAGCTGTTTTTT.

The V gene is TRBV7-2, the J gene TRBJ1-2, with 9 positions matching TRBD1. The CDR3 runs 13 residues. J lost 6 bases, V lost 6 bases, and 5 bases had no gene match. Germline CDR1 reads SGHTA; CDR2 reads FQGNSA. CDR3 loop: CASRLTGGDGYTF. The CDR3 DNA sequence: TGTGCCAGCAGACTTACAGGGGGCGATGGCTACACCTTC.

This clonotype was recorded at least ten times. The chain links TRBV28 to TRBJ1-1; 7 bases agree with TRBD1. The CDR3 totals 14 residues. Germline CDR1 reads MDHEN; CDR2 reads SYDVKM. V gave up 2 bases and J gave up 6 bases; unmatched junction bases: 6. The chain's CDR3 is CASSLPSQGSEAFF. CDR3 DNA: TGTGCCAGCAGTTTACCCTCACAGGGGTCTGAAGCTTTCTTT. Using reference TRBV28 and TRBJ1-1 for the parts outside the CDR3, the full variable domain is DVKVTQSSRYLVKRTGEKVFLECVQDMDHENMFWYRQDPGLGLRLIYFSYDVKMKEKGDIPEGYSVSREKKERFSLILESASTNQTSMYLCASSLPSQGSEAFFGQGTRLTVV.

This clonotype was counted ten times or more. This sequence joins TRBV28 and TRBJ1-2; 7 positions agree with TRBD1. CDR3 size: 14 residues. V dropped 1 base and J dropped 5; count of bases not matched to a gene: 4. CDR1 is MDHEN, CDR2 SYDVKM, per germline. Here the CDR3 DNA reads TGTGCCAGCAGTTTATATGCAGGGGGTTATGGCTACACCTTC. It is translated as CASSLYAGGYGYTF.

This clonotype was recorded many times. The chain has TRBV25-1 and TRBJ2-5; TRBD2 matches at 13 bases. The germline gives CDR1 MGHDK, CDR2 SYGVNS. There are 18 residues in the CDR3. The trim removed 6 bases at V and 5 bases at J, leaving 15 bases unmatched. For the CDR3, the DNA is TGTGCCAGCAGGCCAAGCCCCACTAGCGGGGGGGCCAGGGAGACCCAGTACTTC. Translating it yields CASRPSPTSGGARETQYF. Full variable domain (missing parts from reference TRBV25-1 and TRBJ2-5): EADIYQTPRYLVIGTGKKITLECSQTMGHDKMYWYQQDPGMELHLIHYSYGVNSTEKGDLSSESTVSRIRTEHFPLTLESARPSHTSQYLCASRPSPTSGGARETQYFGPGTRLLVL.

This clonotype was recorded once. The chain has TRBV2 and TRBJ1-6; TRBD1 matches 7 bases. Germline trimming cut 7 bases from V and 1 base from J; bases unmatched to any gene: 4. The CDR3 has 15 residues. Germline CDR1 is SNHLY and CDR2 is FYNNEI. CDR3 amino acids: CASTGDRSYNSPLHF. CDR3 sequence (DNA): TGTGCCAGCACCGGGGACAGATCCTATAATTCACCCCTCCACTTT.

This clonotype was counted many times. The rearrangement uses TRBV7-2 and TRBJ1-1; D remains ambiguous. CDR1 is SGHTA and CDR2 is FQGNSA in the germline V gene. The CDR3 sequence is 13 residues long. V dropped 3 bases and J dropped 1 base, with 6 bases sitting between them. The CDR3 is CASSFYPNTEAFF. The DNA for the CDR3 is TGTGCCAGCAGCTTCTATCCGAACACTGAAGCTTTCTTT. Full variable domain (remainder filled in from reference TRBV7-2 and TRBJ1-1): GAGVSQSPSNKVTEKGKDVELRCDPISGHTALYWYRQSLGQGLEFLIYFQGNSAPDKSGLPSDRFSAERTGGSVSTLTIQRTQQEDSAVYLCASSFYPNTEAFFGQGTRLTVV.

This clonotype was seen a handful of times. The chain is built from TRBV12-3 or TRBV12-4 and TRBJ1-1; D is possibly TRBD1 (5 bases). Trimming shortened V by 7 bases and J by 1 base, and 10 bases separated the two germline ends. The CDR3 extends over 13 amino acids. DNA for the CDR3: TGTGCCAGCACCTTTAGGGGGAACACTGAAGCTTTCTTT. This gives the protein CASTFRGNTEAFF.

This clonotype has at least ten counts. The rearrangement links TRBV5-6 to TRBJ2-7; 12 bases match TRBD1. V lost 4 bases and J lost 5; bases outside the gene matches: 10. Germline CDR1 reads SGHDT; CDR2 reads YYEEEE. The CDR3 is 16 residues long. The CDR3 DNA reads as TGTGCCAGCAGCCCAAGCGGGACAGGGGGCTGGGACGAGCAGTACTTC. Amino acid sequence: CASSPSGTGGWDEQYF.

This clonotype occurred many times. The chain uses TRBV12-3 or TRBV12-4 and TRBJ1-2; 7 positions match TRBD1. The CDR3 contains 16 residues. V lost 5 bases, J lost 5 bases, and 14 bases stayed unmatched. The CDR3 loop reads CASSPGTALTIYGYTF. DNA of the CDR3: TGTGCCAGCAGTCCGGGGACAGCCCTCACAATTTATGGCTACACCTTC.

This clonotype was recorded at least ten times. This chain connects TRBV5-4 to TRBJ1-2; 11 bases match TRBD1. With 4 bases clipped from V and 6 bases from J, the junction kept 11 bases outside the gene matches. Germline CDR1 SGHNT, CDR2 YYREEE (reference sequence). The CDR3 length is 16 residues. The CDR3, as DNA: TGTGCCAGCAGCACCCTCTCCAGGACAGGGGGCGATGGCTACACCTTC. This encodes CASSTLSRTGGDGYTF.

Only one count was recorded for this clonotype. The CDR3 region is CASSFGGDGEQYF. The CDR3 DNA reads TGCGCCAGCAGCTTCGGGGGAGATGGGGAGCAGTACTTC. This chain links TRBV5-1 with TRBJ2-7; tentatively, D is TRBD2 (6 bases). Trimming cost V 2 bases and J 7 bases, with 13 bases left between them. The germline V gene encodes CDR1 SGHRS and CDR2 YFSETQ. The CDR3 is 13 residues long.

Ten or more counts support this clonotype. The chain has TRBV28 and TRBJ1-5; a possible D gene is TRBD1 (6 bases). Germline V gives CDR1 MDHEN, CDR2 SYDVKM. The ends were cut back, 2 bases at V and 2 bases at J, with 13 bases in the middle. The CDR3 runs 16 residues. The CDR3 region has the DNA TGTGCCAGCAGTTTAGTGGGACAACTACGCAATCAGCCCCAGCATTTT. Its translation is CASSLVGQLRNQPQHF.

This clonotype occurred many times. The chain is built from TRBV10-1 and TRBJ1-1; unclear D gene. Germline CDR1 is WNHNN and CDR2 is SYGVQD (reference sequence). The V end lost 3 bases, the J end lost 3 bases, and 8 bases lay between the germline ends. The CDR3 sequence is 13 residues long. CDR3 DNA sequence: TGCGCCAGCAGTGAAAAGCCAGACACTGAAGCTTTCTTT. As protein: CASSEKPDTEAFF.

The rearrangement joins TRBV5-5 to TRBJ2-7; D remains unclear. Germline CDR1 is SGHKS and CDR2 is YYEKEE (reference sequence). Trimming took off 1 base at V and 5 bases at J, with 10 bases between the two ends. The CDR3 runs 13 residues. CDR3 residues: CASSLSPVNEQYF. Here the CDR3 DNA reads TGTGCCAGCAGCTTGTCACCGGTCAACGAGCAGTACTTC.

This clonotype showed up many times. The chain links TRBV28 to TRBJ2-7, with a possible D match to TRBD2 (6 bases). V lost 5 bases, J lost 4 bases, and 9 bases lay in between. The length of the CDR3 is 12 residues. CDR1 MDHEN and CDR2 SYDVKM come from the germline V gene. The CDR3, as DNA: TGTGCCAGCAGTGCGGGACCGTACGAGCAGTACTTC. Its translation: CASSAGPYEQYF.

This clonotype appeared a few times. This chain links TRBV28 with TRBJ2-1; TRBD2 matches 15 bases. The CDR3 is 15 amino acids. V dropped 7 bases and J dropped 10; count of bases not matched to a gene: 8. From germline, CDR1 is MDHEN and CDR2 SYDVKM. CDR3 DNA sequence: TGTGCCAGCACGCCCGGGACTAGCGGGGGGACCGAGCAGTTCTTC. Translation: CASTPGTSGGTEQFF.

In this sample, this clonotype turned up a few times. The chain joins TRBV11-1 to TRBJ1-5; perhaps TRBD1 as D (6 bases). The CDR3 has 16 amino acids. Germline CDR1 is SGHAT and CDR2 is FQDESV (reference sequence). The ends were cut back, 1 base at V and 2 bases at J, with 12 bases in the middle. This chain's CDR3 is CASSLGDTFGNQPQHF. The CDR3 DNA follows: TGTGCCAGCAGCTTAGGGGACACCTTCGGCAATCAGCCCCAGCATTTT.

The sample holds a few counts of this clonotype. The CDR3 is CASSLGLHTEAFF. Written as DNA, the CDR3 is TGTGCCAGCAGCCTGGGACTTCACACTGAAGCTTTCTTT. The rearrangement joins TRBV12-3 or TRBV12-4 to TRBJ1-1, with D possibly matching TRBD1 (5 bases). The germline V and J ends were trimmed by 6 bases and 3 bases, with 11 bases remaining between them. The CDR3 has 13 amino acids.

The CDR3, as DNA: TGTGCCAGCGTTGTTAGTGGGCATAATCAGCCCCAGCATTTT. It specifies CASVVSGHNQPQHF. V and J are TRBV28 and TRBJ1-5; D gene uncertain. The V end lost 8 bases, the J end lost 4 bases, and 15 bases lay between the germline ends. Germline V gene sequence: CDR1 MDHEN, CDR2 SYDVKM. The CDR3 is 14 amino acids. Full variable domain (outside the CDR3, taken from reference TRBV28 and TRBJ1-5): DVKVTQSSRYLVKRTGEKVFLECVQDMDHENMFWYRQDPGLGLRLIYFSYDVKMKEKGDIPEGYSVSREKKERFSLILESASTNQTSMYLCASVVSGHNQPQHFGDGTRLSIL.

The V call is TRBV9, the J call TRBJ2-2, with D possibly TRBD1 on 6 matching bases. Germline CDR1 and CDR2: SGDLS and YYNGEE. The CDR3 runs 19 residues. Trimming pared 0 bases from V and 1 base from J, leaving 19 bases between. CDR3 region: CASSVEGMGHGWNTGELFF. CDR3 DNA: TGTGCCAGCAGCGTAGAAGGTATGGGACACGGATGGAACACCGGGGAGCTGTTTTTT.

The table lists this clonotype with many counts. This sequence joins TRBV27 and TRBJ1-3; unclear D gene. The CDR3 contains 14 residues. V lost 6 bases, J lost 8 bases, and 17 bases lay in between. Germline V gives CDR1 MNHEY, CDR2 SMNVEV (reference sequence). The CDR3 sequence: CASSLRVSWYTIYF. The DNA of the CDR3 is TGTGCCAGCAGCTTGAGGGTATCTTGGTACACCATATATTTT.

This clonotype was detected ten times or more. The chain is built from TRBV27 and TRBJ2-2; 9 nucleotides match TRBD1. Per the germline V gene, CDR1 is MNHEY and CDR2 is SMNVEV (reference sequence). The J segment lost 7 bases and the V segment lost 4 bases, leaving 4 bases of the junction unmatched. This CDR3 is built from 14 residues. CDR3 in DNA: TGTGCCAGCAGTTCCGGGACAGGGATCGGGGAGCTGTTTTTT. It is translated as CASSSGTGIGELFF.